These T cell receptor beta chains were read from a single sample in a study of identical twins. MiXCR, applied by TCRdb to the 5' RACE reads, yields one record per CDR3 protein. This sample has under 900,000 distinct CDR3 sequences; approximately 13% occur once, and the top ten carry around 1.5%. Separately, the same data were catalogued under a study of yellow fever vaccine responses in identical twins.

The material sequenced was PBMCs. The receptors here all came from a woman aged 18-29 years in good health. The conserved cysteine and the conserved F or W are not part of the CDR3 here. Not all rows give a size; the values are once, few, many and, for expanded clones, a class.

-	TRBV3-1	TRBJ2-3	ASSDPGRMLTDTQY
few	TRBV11-1	TRBJ2-1	ASSLTPTSANLVYEQF
few	TRBV20-1	TRBJ2-1	SATSGASYNEQF
once	TRBV20-1	TRBJ2-7	CAKRFGTGGNDEQY
-	TRBV4-1	TRBJ2-2	ASSQGSNSGGAGELF
few	TRBV5-6	TRBJ1-2	ASSLGDRDSYGYT
many	TRBV5-1	TRBJ2-1	ASSFRDRGNNEQF
many	TRBV24-1	TRBJ1-5	ATRQTGANQPQH
few	TRBV29-1	TRBJ1-5	SVAGSVNQPQH
many	TRBV6-4	TRBJ2-2	ASSEASGNTGELF
many	TRBV7-9	TRBJ2-7	ASSFAGGEQY
few	TRBV20-1	TRBJ2-3	SASLRGGRRDTQY
-	TRBV20-1	TRBJ2-7	SARSGTSVHEQY
-	TRBV7-9	TRBJ1-4	ASSLEGMPNEKLF
few	TRBV7-2	TRBJ2-7	ASTARTFTYEQY
few	TRBV3-1	TRBJ2-5	ASSQDLGLQETQY
-	TRBV20-1	TRBJ1-4	SARGRLNEKLF
few	TRBV7-2	TRBJ2-1	ASSLKGAVNNEQF
-	TRBV23-1	TRBJ2-5	ASRKVGTGALQETQY
few	TRBV7-9	TRBJ2-7	ASSIGTHEQY
many	TRBV15	TRBJ2-1	ATGGSSYNEQF
many	TRBV12-3/TRBV12-4	TRBJ2-1	ASSRRTSGQVYNEQF
few	TRBV7-8	TRBJ2-2	ASSLLAPRTGELF
many	TRBV12-3/TRBV12-4	TRBJ1-5	ASSLSQQNQPQH
-	TRBV6-5	TRBJ2-7	ASSSLYADLSYEQY
-	TRBV5-6	TRBJ1-4	ASSLWGANEKLF
-	TRBV28	TRBJ2-7	ASSPGTGGAWREGRGY
many	TRBV28	TRBJ2-5	ASSSPIKTQY
many	TRBV10-3	TRBJ2-1	AISRQEEVLNEQF